Listed here is a single TCR beta chain. Its antigen is currently unknown. The data originate from a study of T-cell reconstitution after alpha-beta-depleted transplantation in children. Overall study findings and caveats: After transplant, at about two months, alpha-beta T cells were reportedly derived from several hundred expanded graft clones.

Germline assignment: CDR1 SGHNT and CDR2 YENEEA. The CDR3 has 15 residues. Trimming at V came to 5 bases and at J to 8 bases, leaving 8 bases not matched to a gene. Unique molecular identifiers were used in preparing the TCRbeta library. TCRdb re-derived calls from the PCR reads in MiXCR, one entry per CDR3 protein. Of roughly 490,000 distinct CDR3 sequences detected, roughly an eighth appear once; the ten largest clones hold around 13%. This clonotype was sampled from a female patient younger than 10 who had a stem cell transplant for aplastic anemia, so the T cells may come from the graft donor. V usage is TRBV11-3 and J usage is TRBJ2-1; 11 bases are shared with TRBD2. This sample comprised PBMCs, mostly from graft donor cells, obtained 180 days after TCRalphabeta/CD19-depleted stem cell transplant. The CDR3 DNA reads as TGTGCCAGCAGCCTTAGCGGGAGGGCCGGTCATGAGCAGTTCTTC. This codes for CASSLSGRAGHEQFF. The entire variable domain, with the rest obtained from reference TRBV11-3 and TRBJ2-1, is as follows: EAGVVQSPRYKIIEKKQPVAFWCNPISGHNTLYWYLQNLGQGPELLIRYENEEAVDDSQLPKDRFSAERLKGVDSTLKIQPAELGDSAVYLCASSLSGRAGHEQFFGPGTRLTVL.